This T cell receptor beta chain was retrieved from a study of T cell changes during pregnancy in multiple sclerosis. The repertoire was sequenced with immunoSEQ multiplex PCR; TCRdb's copy has only in-frame clones and lacks some. This table has some 110,000 clones, more than 85% appearing once. There are 14 residues in the CDR3. V trimming: 0 bases; J trimming: 2 bases; junction bases outside the gene matches: 1. Germline V lookup: CDR1 SGHNT, CDR2 YYREEE (reference sequence). This material consisted of peripheral blood, taken in the third trimester of pregnancy. This clonotype was obtained from a female donor with multiple sclerosis, enrolled in a pregnancy study. V usage is TRBV5-4 and J usage is TRBJ2-7; the match to TRBD2 covers 8 bases. CDR3 residues: CASSLELAAYEQYF. Written as DNA, the CDR3 is TGTGCCAGCAGCTTGGAACTAGCGGCCTACGAGCAGTACTTC. Full variable domain (outside the CDR3, taken from reference TRBV5-4 and TRBJ2-7): ETGVTQSPTHLIKTRGQQVTLRCSSQSGHNTVSWYQQALGQGPQFIFQYYREEENGRGNFPPRFSGLQFPNYSSELNVNALELDDSALYLCASSLELAAYEQYFGPGTRLTVT.